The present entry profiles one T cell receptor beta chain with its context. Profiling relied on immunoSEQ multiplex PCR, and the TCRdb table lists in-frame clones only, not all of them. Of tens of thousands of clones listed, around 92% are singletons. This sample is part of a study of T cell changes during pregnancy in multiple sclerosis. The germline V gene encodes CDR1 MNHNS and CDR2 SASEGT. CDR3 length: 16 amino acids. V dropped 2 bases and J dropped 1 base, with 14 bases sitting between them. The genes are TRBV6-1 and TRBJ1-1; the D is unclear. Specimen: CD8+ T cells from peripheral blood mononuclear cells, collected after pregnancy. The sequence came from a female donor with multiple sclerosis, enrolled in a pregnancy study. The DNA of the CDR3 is TGTGCCAGCAGTGAACACGAGGGCTACTGGAACACTGAAGCTTTCTTT. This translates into CASSEHEGYWNTEAFF.